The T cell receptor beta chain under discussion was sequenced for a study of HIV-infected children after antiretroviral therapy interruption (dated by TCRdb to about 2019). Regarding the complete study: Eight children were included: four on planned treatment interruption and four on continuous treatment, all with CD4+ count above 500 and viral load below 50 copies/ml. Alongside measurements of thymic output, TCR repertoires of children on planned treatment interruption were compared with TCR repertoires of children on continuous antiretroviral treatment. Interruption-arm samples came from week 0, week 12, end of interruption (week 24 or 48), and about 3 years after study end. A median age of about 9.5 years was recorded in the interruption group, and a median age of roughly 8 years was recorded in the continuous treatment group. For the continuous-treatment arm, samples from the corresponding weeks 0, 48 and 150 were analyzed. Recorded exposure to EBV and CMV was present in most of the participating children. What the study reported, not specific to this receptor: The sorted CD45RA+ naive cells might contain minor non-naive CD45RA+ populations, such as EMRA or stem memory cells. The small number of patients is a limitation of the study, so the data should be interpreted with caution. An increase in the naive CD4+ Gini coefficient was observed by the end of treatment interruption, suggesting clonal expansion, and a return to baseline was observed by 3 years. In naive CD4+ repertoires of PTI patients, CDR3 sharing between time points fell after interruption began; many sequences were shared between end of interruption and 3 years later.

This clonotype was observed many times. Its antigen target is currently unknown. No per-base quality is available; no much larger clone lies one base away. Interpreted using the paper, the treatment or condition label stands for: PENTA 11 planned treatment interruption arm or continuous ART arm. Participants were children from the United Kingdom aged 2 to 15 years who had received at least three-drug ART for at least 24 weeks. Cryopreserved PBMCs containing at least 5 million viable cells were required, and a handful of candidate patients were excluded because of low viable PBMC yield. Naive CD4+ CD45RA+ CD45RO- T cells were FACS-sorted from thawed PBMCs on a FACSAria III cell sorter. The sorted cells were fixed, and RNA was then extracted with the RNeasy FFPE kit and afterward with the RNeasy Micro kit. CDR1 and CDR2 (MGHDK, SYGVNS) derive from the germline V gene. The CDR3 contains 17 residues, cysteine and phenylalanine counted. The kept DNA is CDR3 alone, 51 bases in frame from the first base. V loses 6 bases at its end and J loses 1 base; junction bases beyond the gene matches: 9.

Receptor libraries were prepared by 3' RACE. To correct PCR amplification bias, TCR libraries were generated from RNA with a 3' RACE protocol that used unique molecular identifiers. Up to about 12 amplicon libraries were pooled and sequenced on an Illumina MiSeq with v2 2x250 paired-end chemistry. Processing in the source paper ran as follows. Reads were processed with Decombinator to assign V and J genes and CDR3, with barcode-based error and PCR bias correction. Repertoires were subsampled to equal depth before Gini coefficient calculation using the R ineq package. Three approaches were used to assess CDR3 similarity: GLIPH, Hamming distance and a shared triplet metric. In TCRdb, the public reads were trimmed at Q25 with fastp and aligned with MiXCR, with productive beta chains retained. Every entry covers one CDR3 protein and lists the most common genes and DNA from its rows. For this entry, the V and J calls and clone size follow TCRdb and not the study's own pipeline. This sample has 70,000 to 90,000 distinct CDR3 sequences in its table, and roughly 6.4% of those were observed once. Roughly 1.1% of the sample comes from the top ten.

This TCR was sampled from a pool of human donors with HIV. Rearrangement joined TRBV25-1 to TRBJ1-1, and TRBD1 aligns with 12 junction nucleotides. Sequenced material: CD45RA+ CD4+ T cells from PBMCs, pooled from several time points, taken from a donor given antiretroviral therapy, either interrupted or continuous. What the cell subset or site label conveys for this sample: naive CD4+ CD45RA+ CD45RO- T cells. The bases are TGTGCCAGCAGGTCGGGGACAGGGGGCTTCACGAACACTGAAGCTTTCTTT. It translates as CASRSGTGGFTNTEAFF.